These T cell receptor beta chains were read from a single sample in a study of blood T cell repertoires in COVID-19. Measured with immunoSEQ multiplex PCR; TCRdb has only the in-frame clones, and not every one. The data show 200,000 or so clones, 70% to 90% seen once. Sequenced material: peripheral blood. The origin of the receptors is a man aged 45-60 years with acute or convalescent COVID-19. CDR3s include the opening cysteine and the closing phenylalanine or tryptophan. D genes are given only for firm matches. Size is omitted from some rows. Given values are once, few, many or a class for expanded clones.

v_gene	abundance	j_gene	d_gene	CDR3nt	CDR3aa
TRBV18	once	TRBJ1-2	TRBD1	TGTGCCAGCTCACCGGGGACAGCTAACTATGGCTACACCTTC	CASSPGTANYGYTF
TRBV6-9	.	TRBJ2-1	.	TGTGCCAGCAGTTATGGGGCCCCATACAATGAGCAGTTCTTC	CASSYGAPYNEQFF
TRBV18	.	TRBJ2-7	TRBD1	TGTGCCAGCTCCCGCGTGGGACAGGGGGTAATCTACGAGCAGTACTTC	CASSRVGQGVIYEQYF
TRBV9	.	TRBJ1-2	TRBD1	TGTGCCAGCAGGGCTACCCTGGGACAGAACTATGGCTACACCTTC	CASRATLGQNYGYTF
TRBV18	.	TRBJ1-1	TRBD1	TGTGCCAGCTCATGGGACAGGTCGAACACTGAAGCTTTCTTT	CASSWDRSNTEAFF
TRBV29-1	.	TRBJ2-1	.	TGCAGCGCAAGGGGGAATGAGCAGTTCTTC	CSARGNEQFF
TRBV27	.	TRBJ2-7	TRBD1	TGTGCCAGCAGTTTCCTGGGACAGGGGGAAGACGAGCAGTACTTC	CASSFLGQGEDEQYF
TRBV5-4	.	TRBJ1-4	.	TGTGCCAGCAGCTTGGGACAGGCGAATGAAAAACTGTTTTTT	CASSLGQANEKLFF
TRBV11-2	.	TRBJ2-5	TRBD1	TGTGCCAGCAGCCGGACAGGGGGGGGAGAGACCCAGTACTTC	CASSRTGGGETQYF
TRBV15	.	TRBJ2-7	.	TGTGCCACCAGCAGAGAGAACGGAGCCTACGAGCAGTACTTC	CATSRENGAYEQYF